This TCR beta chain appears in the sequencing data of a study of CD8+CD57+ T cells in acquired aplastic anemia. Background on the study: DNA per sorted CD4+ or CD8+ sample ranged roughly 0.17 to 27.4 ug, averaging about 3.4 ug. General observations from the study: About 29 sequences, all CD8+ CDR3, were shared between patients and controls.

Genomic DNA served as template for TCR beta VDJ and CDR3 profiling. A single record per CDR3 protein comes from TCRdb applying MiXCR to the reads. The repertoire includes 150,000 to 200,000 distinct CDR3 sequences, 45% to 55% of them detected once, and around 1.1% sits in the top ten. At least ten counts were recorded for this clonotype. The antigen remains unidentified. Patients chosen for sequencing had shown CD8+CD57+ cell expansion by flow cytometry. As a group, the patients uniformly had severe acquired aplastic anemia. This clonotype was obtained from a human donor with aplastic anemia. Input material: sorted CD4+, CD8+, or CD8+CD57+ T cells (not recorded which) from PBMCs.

CDR3 sequence: CAISSTGGNTEAFF. As DNA, the CDR3 is TGTGCCATCAGTAGTACGGGGGGGAACACTGAAGCTTTCTTT. V usage is TRBV10-3 and J usage is TRBJ1-1; tentative D call: TRBD1 (5 bases). The CDR3 has 14 residues. Trimming removed 5 bases from V and 1 base from J, with 11 bases in between. Germline CDR1 and CDR2: ENHRY and SYGVKD.